This paragraph covers one TCR beta chain sequence. The sample is drawn from a study of T cells expressing NK-cell markers. Overall study context: Seven of the eight sequenced donors were classified as HCMV-seropositive, and one was classified as seronegative.

TCRdb reprocessed the 5' RACE reads; each CDR3 protein has one entry and no DNA is given. The sample includes 550,000 or so distinct CDR3 sequences. This receptor was identified in a man aged 18 to 29 in good health. Material for sequencing was blood T cells: a sorted CD56 or NKG2C T cell subset, CD4+ or CD8+ T cells, or bulk PBMC T cells (not recorded which).

The CDR3 reads CSVEGASIHYGYTF. This chain uses TRBV29-1 with TRBJ1-2. The germline V gene has CDR1 SQVTM and CDR2 ANQGSEA. The CDR3 spans 14 residues.